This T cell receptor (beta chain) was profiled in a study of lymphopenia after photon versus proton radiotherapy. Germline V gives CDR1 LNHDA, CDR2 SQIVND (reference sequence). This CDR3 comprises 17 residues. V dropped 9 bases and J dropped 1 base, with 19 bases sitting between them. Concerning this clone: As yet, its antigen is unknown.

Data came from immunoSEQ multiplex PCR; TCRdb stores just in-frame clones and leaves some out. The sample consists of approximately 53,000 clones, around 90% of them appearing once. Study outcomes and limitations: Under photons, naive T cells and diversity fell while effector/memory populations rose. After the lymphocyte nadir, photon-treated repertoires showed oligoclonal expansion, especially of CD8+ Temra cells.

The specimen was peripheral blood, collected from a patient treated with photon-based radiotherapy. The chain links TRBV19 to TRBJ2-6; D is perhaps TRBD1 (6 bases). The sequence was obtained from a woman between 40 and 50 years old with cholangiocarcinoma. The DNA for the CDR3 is TGTGCCAGCCTGGACAGATTTAACTTTTCTGGGGCCAACGTCCTGACTTTC. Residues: CASLDRFNFSGANVLTF. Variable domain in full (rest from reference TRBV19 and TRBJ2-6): DGGITQSPKYLFRKEGQNVTLSCEQNLNHDAMYWYRQDPGQGLRLIYYSQIVNDFQKGDIAEGYSVSREKKESFPLTVTSAQKNPTAFYLCASLDRFNFSGANVLTFGAGSRLTVL.